Detailed here is one TCR beta chain. Its antigen is currently not known. The sample holds no much larger clone one base away, and base qualities are not on file. Unstimulated PBMCs, after thawing, were stained for CD3, CD4 and CD8 and then FACS-sorted into CD3+CD4+ and CD3+CD8+ populations. All 8 studied subjects were randomized to withdrawal of immunosuppression. The Qiagen DNeasy Blood and Tissue Kit was used for genomic DNA isolation. These data belong to a study of T cell clones after liver transplantation (dated by TCRdb to 2018 to 2020). A note on the overall study: ITN030ST, the source of the samples, was a randomized trial that attempted immunosuppression withdrawal within 2 years of liver transplantation. To count as tolerant, a recipient had to stay completely off immunosuppression for at least one year without liver enzymes climbing beyond twice the upper limit of normal. Of the 8 liver transplant recipients making up the studied cohort, 3 were classified as tolerant and 5 as non-tolerant. Third party-reactive TCRbeta sequences from pre-transplant MLRs were also identified as an antigen-independent comparator for donor-reactive sequences. Of the eight recipients, a few were HCV-positive, while the remaining recipients had been transplanted for non-autoimmune, non-viral indications. Donor-reactive T cell clones were identified using TCRbeta sequencing after a pre-transplant mixed lymphocyte reaction and were then followed in post-transplant blood. Blood samples were collected pre-transplant, then pre-randomization ahead of withdrawal, and finally post-randomization once withdrawal had either been completed or failed. The subjects received no induction therapy and were kept on standard immunosuppression until randomization at 12-24 months post-transplant.

Results and caveats for the whole study, not just this receptor: Donor-reactive sequences declined more than third party-reactive ones, suggesting partial antigen-specific deletion unrelated to withdrawal success. After accounting for repertoire turnover, donor-reactive detection was significantly reduced in 7 of 8 subjects for CD4 and 8 of 8 for CD8. Circulating donor-reactive CD4 TCRbeta sequences fell significantly post-transplant in 5 of 8 subjects, irrespective of tolerance or HCV status. Because allograft tissue specimens were not available, migration of donor-reactive T cells into the graft, rather than deletion, may have occurred. Low numbers of available donor cells limited the measurable donor-reactive repertoire in a couple of subjects. Because of small, heterogeneous patient numbers and non-standardized post-transplant time points, the conclusions were only preliminary.

Frozen genomic DNA underwent high-throughput TCRbeta CDR3 sequencing by immunoSEQ, including PCR amplification, mapping, bias correction and internal controls. The published analysis was carried out like this. Productive rearrangements were kept, and unique TCRbeta sequences were defined by CDR3 nucleotide sequence plus V and J gene. Donor-reactive sequences required at least 5-fold expansion in CFSE-low cells versus unstimulated pre-transplant cells and at least 0.01% frequency. Minimum frequency thresholds were set for each subject on the basis of the unstimulated sample with the lowest template count, so that a detection power of at least 90% was ensured. Jensen-Shannon divergence between the top 1000 TCRbeta sequences post-transplant and pre-transplant was used to measure repertoire turnover. Two-sided Fisher's exact tests were used to test for changes in the detection of donor-reactive sequences. The source is immuneACCESS, and TCRdb retained only in-frame sequences with V and J called. Part of the clones is not carried over; for the studies checked, unresolved V genes explain less than half of this, and the remainder is unexplained. The V and J calls and the clone size are those of that table, but D and trimming were determined from the DNA. The sample table lists under 60,000 clones, 70% to 75% of them with a count of one. The top ten hold about a tenth of the sample.

Taken from the germline V gene (reference sequence), the CDR1 and CDR2 loops are PRHDT and FYEKMQ. V loses 5 bases at its end and J loses 7 bases; junction bases beyond the gene matches: 7. Taken from cysteine to phenylalanine, the CDR3 has 13 residues. The DNA shown is the 39-base CDR3, in frame from base 1. The starting material was CD4+ T cells from blood, obtained at the 22-month timepoint. The origin of this receptor is a human patient who received a liver transplant. Some T cells seen after a transplant may have their origin in the graft donor. In this chain, TRBV13 is recombined with TRBJ1-2; the junction holds 7 bases that match TRBD1. The DNA sequence follows: TGTGCCAGCAGCGTCACAGGGGAGGGTGGCTACACCTTC. It specifies CASSVTGEGGYTF.